The 2 T cell receptor beta chains given below trace back to one sample, sequenced in a study of beta chain features in type 1 diabetes. Expressed TCRB transcripts were sequenced, since all the RNA that had been isolated was reverse transcribed. Sequencing used immunoSEQ multiplex PCR; TCRdb keeps in-frame clones, though not all of them. The table shows roughly 170,000 clones, with 13% occurring only once. The material sequenced was central memory CD4+ T cells from blood. These receptors all stem from a young woman in good health.

In this sample, this clone turned up a few times. The rearrangement joins TRBV30 to TRBJ1-4; D ambiguous. The CDR3 totals 12 residues. Looked up from germline, CDR1 is GTSNPN and CDR2 is SVGIG (reference sequence). Trimming pared 1 base from V and 7 bases from J, leaving 7 bases between. CDR3 nucleotides: TGTGCCTGGAGTGATGGGAGTGAAAAACTGTTTTTT. Its protein is CAWSDGSEKLFF.

This clone was seen a handful of times. The chain employs TRBV9 and TRBJ1-1; D possibly corresponds to TRBD1 (5 bases). Germline CDR1 reads SGDLS; CDR2 reads YYNGEE. The V end lost 4 bases, the J end lost 5 bases, and 15 bases lay between the germline ends. The CDR3 sequence is 14 residues long. CDR3 coding DNA: TGTGCCAGCAGCATCATCCAGGGCAGGACTGAAGCTTTCTTT. The encoded protein is CASSIIQGRTEAFF.